The clone carrying this T cell receptor (beta chain) was counted once. Its antigen is undetermined. The entry originates in a study of cytomegalovirus exposure and HLA in healthy donors. Broader study findings: In an earlier analysis, about 90% or about 30%: the productive usage of most TCR beta V segments.

The PCR employed 60 Vbeta primers together with 13 Jbeta primers. Data came from immunoSEQ multiplex PCR; TCRdb stores just in-frame clones and leaves some out. The sample has 100,000 to 150,000 clones, roughly 80% seen once. Sequencing was carried out using PBMCs. This TCR came from a woman in her thirties or forties in good health and CMV-seronegative.

The CDR3 here is CASSMVPGWSNEQFF. The CDR3 DNA follows: TGTGCCAGTAGTATGGTTCCCGGATGGAGCAATGAGCAGTTCTTC. This rearrangement joins TRBV19 to TRBJ2-1; no firm D call. Germline V CDR1 and CDR2: LNHDA, SQIVND (reference sequence). V was trimmed by 3 bases and J by 6 bases, leaving 15 bases between them. The CDR3 contains 15 residues.